The rows below give T cell receptor beta chains drawn from one sample of a study of blood T cell repertoires in COVID-19. Method: immunoSEQ multiplex PCR; TCRdb's copy keeps in-frame clones and lacks some. In the table there are about 280,000 clones, 85% of which are singletons. Sequenced material: PBMCs or T cells enriched from blood (not recorded which). The receptors derive from a woman aged 50 to 60 who had recovered from COVID-19. Each CDR3 is given with its conserved first and last residue. The D gene is left open where the match is weak. Some rows have no size entry. The others give once, few or many, or a class for an expanded clone.

v_call: TRBV11-2; clone_size: once; j_call: TRBJ1-2; d_call: -; cdr3_nt: TGTGCCAGCAGCTTAGACCGGGGAGGGTATGGCTACACCTTC; cdr3_aa: CASSLDRGGYGYTF
v_call: TRBV18; clone_size: few; j_call: TRBJ1-5; d_call: -; cdr3_nt: TGTGCCAGCTCACCATCCAGGGACAATCAGCCCCAGCATTTT; cdr3_aa: CASSPSRDNQPQHF
v_call: TRBV6-1; clone_size: -; j_call: TRBJ2-7; d_call: TRBD2; cdr3_nt: TGTGCCAGCAGTGAAGCCACCAGCGGGGCATACGAGCAGTACTTC; cdr3_aa: CASSEATSGAYEQYF
v_call: TRBV14; clone_size: -; j_call: TRBJ2-7; d_call: TRBD2; cdr3_nt: TGTGCCAGCAGCCCGGGACTAGCGGGATCCTACGAGCAGTACTTC; cdr3_aa: CASSPGLAGSYEQYF
v_call: TRBV7-9; clone_size: -; j_call: TRBJ1-3; d_call: -; cdr3_nt: TGTGCCAGCAGCTTAGCAGGACATGGAAACACCATATATTTT; cdr3_aa: CASSLAGHGNTIYF
v_call: TRBV5-8; clone_size: -; j_call: TRBJ2-3; d_call: -; cdr3_nt: TGTGCCAGCAGCTTAGACTTAGATACGCAGTATTTT; cdr3_aa: CASSLDLDTQYF
v_call: TRBV4-1; clone_size: -; j_call: TRBJ1-2; d_call: -; cdr3_nt: TGCGCCAGCAGCCAAGAGTCCAGAGGCTATGGCTACACCTTC; cdr3_aa: CASSQESRGYGYTF
v_call: TRBV30; clone_size: few; j_call: TRBJ1-2; d_call: -; cdr3_nt: TGTGCCTGGAGTGTAGGAGCATACTATGGCTACACCTTC; cdr3_aa: CAWSVGAYYGYTF
v_call: TRBV2; clone_size: -; j_call: TRBJ1-4; d_call: TRBD1; cdr3_nt: TGTGCCAGCGAGAGGGGGCTGGATGAAAAACTGTTTTTT; cdr3_aa: CASERGLDEKLFF
v_call: TRBV21-1; clone_size: -; j_call: TRBJ1-1; d_call: -; cdr3_nt: TGTGCCAGCCTAGTTATAGCAGGGGCAGAGGGAACTGAAGCTTTCTTT; cdr3_aa: CASLVIAGAEGTEAFF